This T cell receptor beta chain was observed in a study of high-grade serous ovarian cancer treatment subgroups (dated by TCRdb to the early 2020s). About the full investigation: A mean of around 15,000 reads and 7,500 or so unique TCR beta rearrangements per sample was generated by sequencing. Each patient contributed one primary tumor and two metastatic tumor samples, giving approximately 91 samples in total. The cohort comprised 30 patients: roughly 10 with no residual disease after primary surgery (R0), roughly 10 excellent NACT responders, and roughly 10 poor NACT responders. TCR beta repertoires were profiled in patients with high-grade serous ovarian cancer who were grouped, under a laparoscopic triage algorithm, by complete gross resection or by neoadjuvant chemotherapy response. Study-wide findings and limitations: TCR clonal relatedness correlated positively with neoantigen level and, by trend, with copy number variation and mutation load from whole-genome sequencing. Tumors from the same patient had repertoire similarity ranging from roughly 0.1 to 0.8, while tumors from different patients showed almost no similarity. Spatial information was not captured by bulk tumor TCR sequencing, so insight into HGSC tumor complexity and diversity was limited. TCR repertoire analyses focused on CDR3; CDR1 and CDR2 were not analyzed.

High-throughput TCR profiling via ImmunoSEQ was performed on the approximately 90 tumor samples. The source study handled its data this way. Richness (unique productive sequences), clonality, evenness and relatedness were included as repertoire diversity metrics, and similarity between samples was assessed with the Bhattacharyya coefficient. In a sensitivity analysis, TCRs with fewer than two reads were excluded, and consistent conclusions were obtained. The table was pulled from immuneACCESS by TCRdb, which kept in-frame rearrangements only. Such tables lose some clones; where checked, under half of the loss comes from unresolved V genes, and the rest has no known cause. That table is the source of V, J and clone size, and D and trimming were worked out from the DNA. Here the sample has 7,000 or so clones; approximately 79% occur a single time. The top ten hold 5.5% to 8% of the sample. Tumor samples were collected prior to definitive surgery or chemotherapy. Genomic DNA extraction was performed by the MD Anderson Biospecimen Extraction Resource, and TCR sequencing was carried out by the MD Anderson Cancer Genomics Laboratory.

In regard to this clone: Which antigen it targets is not known. There are no base qualities to consult, and no much larger clone falls within one base.

Looking up the germline V gene (reference sequence) yields CDR1 GTSNPN and CDR2 SVGIG. Trimming costs V 0 bases and J 8 bases, and their ends lie 22 bases apart. Inclusive of the bounding cysteine and phenylalanine, the CDR3 is 16 residues long. Solely the CDR3 DNA is kept, with 48 bases framed from the first base. The rearrangement combines TRBV30 with TRBJ1-2; possibly the D gene is TRBD1, per 5 matching bases. The receptor was derived from a human donor with high-grade serous ovarian cancer. Sequenced: tumor tissue. The CDR3 here reads CAWSVFIGTGLRGYTF. The bases are TGTGCCTGGAGTGTATTTATCGGGACGGGTCTGAGGGGCTACACCTTC.